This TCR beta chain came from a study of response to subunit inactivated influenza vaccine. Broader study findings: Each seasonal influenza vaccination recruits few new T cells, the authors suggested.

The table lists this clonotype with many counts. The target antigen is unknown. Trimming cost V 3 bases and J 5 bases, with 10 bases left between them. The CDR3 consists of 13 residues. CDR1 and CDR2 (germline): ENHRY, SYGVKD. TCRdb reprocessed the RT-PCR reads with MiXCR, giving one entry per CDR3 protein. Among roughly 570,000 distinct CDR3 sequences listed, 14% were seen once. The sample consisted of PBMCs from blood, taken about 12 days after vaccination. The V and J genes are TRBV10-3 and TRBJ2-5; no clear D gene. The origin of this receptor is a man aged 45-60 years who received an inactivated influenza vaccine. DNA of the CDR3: TGTGCCATCAGTGATAAGGGCTCGGAGACCCAGTACTTC. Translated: CAISDKGSETQYF.